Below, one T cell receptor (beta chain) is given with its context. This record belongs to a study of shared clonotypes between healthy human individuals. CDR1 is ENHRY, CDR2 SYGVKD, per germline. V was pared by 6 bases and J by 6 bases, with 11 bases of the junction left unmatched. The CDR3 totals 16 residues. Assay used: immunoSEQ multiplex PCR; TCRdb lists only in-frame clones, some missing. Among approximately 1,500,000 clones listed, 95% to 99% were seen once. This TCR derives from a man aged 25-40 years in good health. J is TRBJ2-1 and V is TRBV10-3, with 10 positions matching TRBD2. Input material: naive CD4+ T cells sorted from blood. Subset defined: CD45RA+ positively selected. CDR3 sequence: CAISLATSGLSNEQFF. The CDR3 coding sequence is TGTGCCATCAGCTTAGCGACTAGCGGGTTGTCCAATGAGCAGTTCTTC.